This T cell receptor beta chain was sequenced in a study of technical replicates of blood from a handful of donors. The CDR3 has 15 residues. Germline V gene data show CDR1 as MRHNA and CDR2 as SNTAGT. V shed 2 bases and J 3 bases; nucleotides not matched to a gene: 4. TCRdb's copy holds only in-frame clones and misses some; the assay was immunoSEQ multiplex PCR. The sample has tens of thousands of clones, roughly 96% seen once. The sequence was collected from a human donor in good health. What was sequenced was T cells isolated from PBMCs. The V call is TRBV6-4, the J call TRBJ2-3, with 8 nucleotides matching TRBD2. The DNA for the CDR3 is TGTGCCAGCAGTGACACAGCGGGAGCGACAGATACGCAGTATTTT. As protein: CASSDTAGATDTQYF.